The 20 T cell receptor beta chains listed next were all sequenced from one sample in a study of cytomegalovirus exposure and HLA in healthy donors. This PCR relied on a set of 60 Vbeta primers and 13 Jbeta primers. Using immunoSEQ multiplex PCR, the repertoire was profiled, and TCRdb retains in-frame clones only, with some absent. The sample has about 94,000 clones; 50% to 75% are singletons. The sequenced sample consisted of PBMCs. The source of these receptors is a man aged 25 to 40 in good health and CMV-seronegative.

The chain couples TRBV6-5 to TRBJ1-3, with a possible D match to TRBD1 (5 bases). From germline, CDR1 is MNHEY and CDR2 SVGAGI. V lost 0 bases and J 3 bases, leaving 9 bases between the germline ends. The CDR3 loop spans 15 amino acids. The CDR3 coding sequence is TGTGCCAGCAGTTACTCGACGACAGTTGGAAACACCATATATTTT. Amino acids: CASSYSTTVGNTIYF.

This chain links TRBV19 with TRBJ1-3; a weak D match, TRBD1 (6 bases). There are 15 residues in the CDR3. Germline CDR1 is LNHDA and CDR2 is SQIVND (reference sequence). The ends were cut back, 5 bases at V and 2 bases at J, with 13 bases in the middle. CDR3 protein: CASSALQGPGNTIYF. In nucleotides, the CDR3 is TGTGCCAGTAGTGCATTACAGGGCCCTGGAAACACCATATATTTT.

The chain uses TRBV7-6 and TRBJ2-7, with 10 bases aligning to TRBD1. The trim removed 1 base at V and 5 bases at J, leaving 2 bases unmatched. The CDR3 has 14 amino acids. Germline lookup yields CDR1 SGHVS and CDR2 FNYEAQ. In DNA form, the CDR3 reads TGTGCCAGCAGCTTAGGGGACAGGGGCCACGAGCAGTACTTC. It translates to CASSLGDRGHEQYF.

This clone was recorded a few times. Here the CDR3 DNA reads TGTGCCAGCAGCATCAGCGGGAGAGCGGACAATGAGCAGTTCTTC. Its translation: CASSISGRADNEQFF. This chain uses TRBV9 with TRBJ2-1, with TRBD2 matching 8 bases. The CDR3 loop spans 15 amino acids. Unmatched junction bases numbered 8, after V lost 4 bases and J lost 5 bases. From germline, CDR1 is SGDLS and CDR2 YYNGEE.

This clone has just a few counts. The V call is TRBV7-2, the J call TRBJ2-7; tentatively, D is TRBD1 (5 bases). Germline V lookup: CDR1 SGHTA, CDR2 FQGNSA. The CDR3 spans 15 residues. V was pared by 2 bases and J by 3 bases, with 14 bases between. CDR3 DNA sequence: TGTGCCAGCAGCTTACAGGCACAGGTAGTCTACGAGCAGTACTTC. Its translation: CASSLQAQVVYEQYF. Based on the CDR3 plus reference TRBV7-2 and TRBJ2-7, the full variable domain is GAGVSQSPSNKVTEKGKDVELRCDPISGHTALYWYRQSLGQGLEFLIYFQGNSAPDKSGLPSDRFSAERTGGSVSTLTIQRTQQEDSAVYLCASSLQAQVVYEQYFGPGTRLTVT.

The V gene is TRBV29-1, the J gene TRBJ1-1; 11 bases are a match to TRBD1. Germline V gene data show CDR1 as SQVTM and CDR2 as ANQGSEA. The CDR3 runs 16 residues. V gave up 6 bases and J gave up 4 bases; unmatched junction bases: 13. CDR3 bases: TGCAGCGTGAACGAGGGACAGGGGGTTGTGTTCACTGAAGCTTTCTTT. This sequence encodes CSVNEGQGVVFTEAFF.

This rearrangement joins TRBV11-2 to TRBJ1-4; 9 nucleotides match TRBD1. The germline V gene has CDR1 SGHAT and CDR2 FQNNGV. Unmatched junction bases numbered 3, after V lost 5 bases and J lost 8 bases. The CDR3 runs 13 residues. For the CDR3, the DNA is TGTGCCAGCAGCAGGGACAGGGAGGAAAAACTGTTTTTT. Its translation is CASSRDREEKLFF.

CDR3: CASSYSGGGQNTEAFF. The CDR3 DNA follows: TGTGCCAGCAGTTACTCAGGGGGTGGCCAGAACACTGAAGCTTTCTTT. This chain links TRBV6-5 with TRBJ1-1; tentative D call: TRBD1 (6 bases). V dropped 0 bases and J dropped 1 base, with 12 bases sitting between them. Germline V gene lookup returns CDR1 MNHEY and CDR2 SVGAGI. The CDR3 has 16 amino acids.

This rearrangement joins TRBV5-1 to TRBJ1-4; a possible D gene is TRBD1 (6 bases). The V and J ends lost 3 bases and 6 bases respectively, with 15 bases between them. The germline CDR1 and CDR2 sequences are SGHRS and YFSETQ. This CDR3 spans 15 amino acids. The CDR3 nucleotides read TGCGCCAGCAGCTCGACTACAGGGATCGATGAAAAACTGTTTTTT. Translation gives CASSSTTGIDEKLFF. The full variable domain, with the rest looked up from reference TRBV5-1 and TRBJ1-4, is KAGVTQTPRYLIKTRGQQVTLSCSPISGHRSVSWYQQTPGQGLQFLFEYFSETQRNKGNFPGRFSGRQFSNSRSEMNVSTLELGDSALYLCASSSTTGIDEKLFFGSGTQLSVL.

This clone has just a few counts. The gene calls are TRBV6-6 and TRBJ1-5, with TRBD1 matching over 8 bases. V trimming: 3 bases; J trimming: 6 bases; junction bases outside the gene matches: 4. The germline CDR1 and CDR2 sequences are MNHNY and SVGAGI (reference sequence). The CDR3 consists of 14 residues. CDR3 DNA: TGTGCCAGCAGTTATGGACAGGGCGGTCAGCCCCAGCATTTT. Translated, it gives CASSYGQGGQPQHF.

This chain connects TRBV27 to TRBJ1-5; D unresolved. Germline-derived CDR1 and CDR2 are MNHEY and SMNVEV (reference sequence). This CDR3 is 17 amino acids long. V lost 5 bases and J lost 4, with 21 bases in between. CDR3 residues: CASSPHETTRWNQPQHF. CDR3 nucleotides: TGTGCCAGCAGTCCACACGAAACGACACGCTGGAATCAGCCCCAGCATTTT.

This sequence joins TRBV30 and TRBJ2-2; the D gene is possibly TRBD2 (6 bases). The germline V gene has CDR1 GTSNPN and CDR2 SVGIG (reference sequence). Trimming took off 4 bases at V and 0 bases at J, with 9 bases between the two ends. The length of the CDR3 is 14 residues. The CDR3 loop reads CAWMGGANTGELFF. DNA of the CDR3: TGTGCCTGGATGGGCGGGGCGAACACCGGGGAGCTGTTTTTT.

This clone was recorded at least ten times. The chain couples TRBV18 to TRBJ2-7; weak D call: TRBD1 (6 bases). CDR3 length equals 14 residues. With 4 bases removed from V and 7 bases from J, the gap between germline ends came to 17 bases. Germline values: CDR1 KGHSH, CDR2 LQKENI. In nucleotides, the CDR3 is TGTGCCAGCTCACAAACGACAGGATTTGTGGAGCAGTACTTC. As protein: CASSQTTGFVEQYF.

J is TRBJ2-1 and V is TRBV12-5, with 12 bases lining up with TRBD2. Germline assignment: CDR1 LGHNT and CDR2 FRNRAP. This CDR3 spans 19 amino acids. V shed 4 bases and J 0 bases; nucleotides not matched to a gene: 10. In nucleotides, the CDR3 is TGTGCTAGTGGTTACCCGGGACTAGCGGGCATCAGCTCCTACAATGAGCAGTTCTTC. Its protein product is CASGYPGLAGISSYNEQFF.

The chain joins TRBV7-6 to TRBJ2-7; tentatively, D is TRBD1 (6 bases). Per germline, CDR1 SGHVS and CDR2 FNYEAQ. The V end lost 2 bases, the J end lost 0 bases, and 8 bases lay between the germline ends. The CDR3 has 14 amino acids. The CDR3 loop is CASSLRQDSYEQYF. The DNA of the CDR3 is TGTGCCAGCAGCTTACGACAGGACTCCTACGAGCAGTACTTC.

Here the CDR3 DNA reads TGTGCCAGTAGTATAATCTACACCGGGGAGCTGTTTTTT. Translation: CASSIIYTGELFF. The rearrangement joins TRBV19 to TRBJ2-2; D call uncertain. The V gene's germline CDR1 is LNHDA and CDR2 SQIVND (reference sequence). The CDR3 loop spans 13 amino acids. V dropped 2 bases and J dropped 3 bases, with 4 bases sitting between them.

This CDR3 is CASSQGTRYPIRVEFF. CDR3 DNA sequence: TGTGCCAGCAGCCAAGGGACTAGATACCCTATAAGGGTTGAGTTCTTC. The chain links TRBV14 to TRBJ2-1; 7 bases are shared with TRBD2. CDR1 is SGHDN, CDR2 FVKESK, per germline. CDR3 length: 16 residues. V lost 1 base to trimming and J lost 14 bases; unmatched junction nucleotides: 17.

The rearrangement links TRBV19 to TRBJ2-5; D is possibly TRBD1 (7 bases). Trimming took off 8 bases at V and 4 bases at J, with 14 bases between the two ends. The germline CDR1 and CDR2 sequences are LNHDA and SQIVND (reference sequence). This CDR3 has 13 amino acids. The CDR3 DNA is TGTGCCAGTCACAGGGGAGGAGGAGAGACCCAGTACTTC. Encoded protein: CASHRGGGETQYF.

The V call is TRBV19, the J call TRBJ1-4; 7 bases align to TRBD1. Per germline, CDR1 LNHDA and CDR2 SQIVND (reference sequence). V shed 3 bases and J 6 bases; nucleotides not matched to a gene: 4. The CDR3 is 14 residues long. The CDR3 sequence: CASSMGQTDEKLFF. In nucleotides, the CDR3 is TGTGCCAGTAGTATGGGACAGACAGATGAAAAACTGTTTTTT.

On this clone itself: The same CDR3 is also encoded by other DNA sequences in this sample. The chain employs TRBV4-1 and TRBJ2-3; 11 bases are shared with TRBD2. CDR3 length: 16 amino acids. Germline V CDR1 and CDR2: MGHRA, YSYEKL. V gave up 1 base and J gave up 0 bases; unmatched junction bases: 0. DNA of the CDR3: TGCGCCAGCAGCCAAGGGACTAGCGGGAGCACAGATACGCAGTATTTT. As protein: CASSQGTSGSTDTQYF.